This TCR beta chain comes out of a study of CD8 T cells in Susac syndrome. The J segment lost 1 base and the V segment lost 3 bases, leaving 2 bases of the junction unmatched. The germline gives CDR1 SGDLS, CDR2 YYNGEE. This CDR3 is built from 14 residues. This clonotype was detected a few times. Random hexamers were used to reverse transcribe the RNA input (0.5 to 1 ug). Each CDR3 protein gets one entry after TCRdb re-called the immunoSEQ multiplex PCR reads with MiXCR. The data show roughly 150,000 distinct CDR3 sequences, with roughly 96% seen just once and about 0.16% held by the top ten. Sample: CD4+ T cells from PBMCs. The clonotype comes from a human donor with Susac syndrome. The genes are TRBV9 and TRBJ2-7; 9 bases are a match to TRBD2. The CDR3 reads CASSGSGGSYEQYF. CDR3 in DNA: TGTGCCAGCAGCGGTAGCGGGGGATCCTACGAGCAGTACTTC.